This is a list of T cell receptor beta chains from one sample in a study of cytomegalovirus exposure and HLA in healthy donors. TCRdb's table, derived via immunoSEQ multiplex PCR, lists solely in-frame clones and lacks some. The sample lists 150,000 to 200,000 clones; roughly 80% were seen once. Input material: PBMCs. Source of these receptors: a man aged 18 to 35 in good health and CMV-seronegative. Both conserved end residues are part of each CDR3. The D gene is left open where the match is weak. Where a row states a size, it is once, few, many or the class of an expanded clone; other rows omit it.

cdr3_aa cdr3_nt v_call d_call j_call clone_size
CASSSGSNQPQHF TGTGCCAGCAGTTCGGGTAGCAATCAGCCCCAGCATTTT TRBV6-6 - TRBJ1-5 -
CASSLAGDTGELFF TGTGCCAGCAGCCTAGCGGGAGACACCGGGGAGCTGTTTTTT TRBV7-2 TRBD2 TRBJ2-2 -
CASSSGRNLYEQYF TGCGCCAGCAGCAGCGGACGGAATTTATACGAGCAGTACTTC TRBV10-1 - TRBJ2-7 -
CASSLGTGTYEQYF TGTGCCAGCAGCTTGGGGACAGGGACCTACGAGCAGTACTTC TRBV5-5 TRBD1 TRBJ2-7 -
CASSLGGGSPYEQYF TGTGCCAGCAGTTTGGGAGGAGGTAGTCCCTACGAGCAGTACTTC TRBV27 - TRBJ2-7 -
CASSQTGTENTEAFF TGCGCCAGCAGCCAGACCGGGACAGAGAACACTGAAGCTTTCTTT TRBV4-1 TRBD1 TRBJ1-1 -
CASSPSGSTQYF TGTGCCAGCAGTCCTAGCGGGAGTACGCAGTATTTT TRBV25-1 TRBD2 TRBJ2-3 -
CASSEDRGGSYEQYF TGTGCCAGCAGTGAAGACAGGGGGGGTTCCTACGAGCAGTACTTC TRBV2 - TRBJ2-7 -
CASSLGLALYEQYF TGTGCCAGCAGCCTAGGACTAGCGTTATACGAGCAGTACTTC TRBV14 TRBD2 TRBJ2-7 -
CASSVEDRGTSYEQYF TGTGCCAGCAGCGTAGAGGACAGGGGGACCTCCTACGAGCAGTACTTC TRBV9 TRBD1 TRBJ2-7 -
CASSPDSGSHEQYF TGTGCCAGCTCACCGGACAGCGGGAGTCACGAGCAGTACTTC TRBV18 TRBD2 TRBJ2-7 -
CASSLRRTGINTGELFF TGTGCCAGCAGCTTACGGAGAACGGGAATCAACACCGGGGAGCTGTTTTTT TRBV7-2 - TRBJ2-2 -
CASSEGIGDRAGANVLTF TGTGCCAGCAGTGAAGGTATTGGAGACAGGGCTGGGGCCAACGTCCTGACTTTC TRBV2 TRBD1 TRBJ2-6 -
CASSIQGAQETQYF TGTGCCAGTAGTATCCAGGGGGCCCAGGAGACCCAGTACTTC TRBV19 TRBD1 TRBJ2-5 -
CASTTGRAYNYGYTF TGTGCCAGCACAACCGGCAGGGCTTATAACTATGGCTACACCTTC TRBV2 - TRBJ1-2 once
CASSWDTNTGELFF TGTGCCAGCAGCTGGGACACCAACACCGGGGAGCTGTTTTTT TRBV5-4 - TRBJ2-2 -
CASSSSGTSSPDTQYF TGTGCCAGCAGCTCCTCCGGGACTAGCTCACCAGATACGCAGTATTTT TRBV13 TRBD2 TRBJ2-3 -